What follows is one TCR beta chain and its context. The clone's antigen remains unknown. No clone much larger than this one lies a single base away; base qualities are absent. The data originate from a study of blood T cell repertoires in COVID-19 (TCRdb year 2020). In the study overall: Samples covering the acute and convalescent phases of COVID-19 were provided by collaborators in the United States, Italy and Spain. The samples were drawn from the first 160 participants of the ongoing ImmuneRACE study and from about 1,200 subjects provided by 6 global collaborators. The prospective study material was composed of cDNA or gDNA derived from T cells, B-cell-depleted T cells, or PBMCs. The repertoires were released in a freely available public database intended as a resource for research on the immune response to SARS-CoV-2. Where HLA class I and class II types were available, the types were taken from metadata supplied by the sample provider, not from assay-based typing. Sample metadata almost always included a de-identified subject ID, COVID-19 status, age in years and sex. Deeply sampled blood TCRbeta repertoires from subjects exposed to, actively infected with, or recovered from COVID-19 were included in the dataset.

TCRbeta CDR3 regions were amplified from genomic DNA using the immunoSEQ Assay, a bias-controlled multiplex PCR. The authors' pipeline ran thus. Nucleated cell counts per sample were estimated from amplification of reference gene primers within the assay. Sequence reads were collapsed and filtered to measure the absolute abundance of every unique TCRbeta CDR3 rearrangement. For each sample, productive Simpson clonality was calculated as the square root of Simpson's diversity index across productive rearrangements. TCRdb took over this immuneACCESS table, retaining in-frame rearrangements with V and J assigned. Such tables are incomplete; in checked studies, under half of the missing clones stem from an unresolved V gene, and the remainder is unexplained. V and J calls and clone size follow that table, whereas D and trimming were derived from the DNA. The sample records about 530,000 clones, roughly nine tenths of which are singletons. The leading ten clones occupy 7.8% of the sample.

The full study reports these points: Clinical and demographic metadata were provided uncurated, with the amount varying by source and participant.

Reading from cysteine to phenylalanine, the CDR3 counts 13 amino acids. Only the CDR3 portion is preserved as DNA: 39 bases, with reading frame beginning at the first base. Sequences KGHSH (CDR1) and LQKENI (CDR2) are obtained from the germline V gene. V is pared back by 2 bases and J by 1 base, with 5 bases lying between the germline termini. At one collaborating source in Seattle, patients were enrolled during active infection and were followed longitudinally through the course of disease. Collaborating institutions collected whole blood in K2EDTA tubes following their own protocols. For TCRbeta analysis, collaborators shipped samples as frozen whole blood, isolated PBMCs, or DNA extracted from either of those sample types.

The chain employs TRBV18 and TRBJ1-1; the D segment cannot be called with confidence. The source of this sequence is a woman aged 45-59 years with COVID-19, enrolled during active disease. The sequenced sample was peripheral blood. The DNA sequence follows: TGTGCCAGCTCACCAGTCAAGAACACTGAAGCTTTCTTT. Translated, this is CASSPVKNTEAFF.